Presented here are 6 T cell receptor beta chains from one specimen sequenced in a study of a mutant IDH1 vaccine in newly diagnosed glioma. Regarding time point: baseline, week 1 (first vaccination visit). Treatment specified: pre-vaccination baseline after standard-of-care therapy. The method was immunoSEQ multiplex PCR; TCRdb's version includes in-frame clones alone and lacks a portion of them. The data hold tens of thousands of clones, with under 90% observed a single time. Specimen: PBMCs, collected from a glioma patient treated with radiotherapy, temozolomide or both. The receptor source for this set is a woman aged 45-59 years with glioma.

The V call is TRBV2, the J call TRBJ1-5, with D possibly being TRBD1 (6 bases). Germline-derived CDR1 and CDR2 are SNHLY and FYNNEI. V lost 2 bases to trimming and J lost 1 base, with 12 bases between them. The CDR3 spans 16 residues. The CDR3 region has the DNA TGTGCCAGCAGTGAATCGGGCCAGGGGAGCAATCAGCCCCAGCATTTT. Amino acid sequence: CASSESGQGSNQPQHF.

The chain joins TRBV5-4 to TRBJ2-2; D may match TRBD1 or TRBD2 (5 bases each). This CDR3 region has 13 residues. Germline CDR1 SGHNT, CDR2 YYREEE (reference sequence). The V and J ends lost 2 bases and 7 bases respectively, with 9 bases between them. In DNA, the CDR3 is TGTGCCAGCAGCTTTGGGGACGGCGGGGAGCTGTTTTTT. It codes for CASSFGDGGELFF.

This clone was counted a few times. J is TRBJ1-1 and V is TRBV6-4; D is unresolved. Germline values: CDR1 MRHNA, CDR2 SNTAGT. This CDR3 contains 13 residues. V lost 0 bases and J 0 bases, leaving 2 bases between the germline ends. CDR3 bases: TGTGCCAGCAGTGACTCGATGAACACTGAAGCTTTCTTT. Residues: CASSDSMNTEAFF.

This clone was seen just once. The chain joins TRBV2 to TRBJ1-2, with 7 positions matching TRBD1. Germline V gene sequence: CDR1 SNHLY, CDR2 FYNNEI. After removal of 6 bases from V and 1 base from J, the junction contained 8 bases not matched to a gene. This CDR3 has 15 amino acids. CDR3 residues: CASRPGTANNYGYTF. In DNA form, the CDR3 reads TGTGCCAGCAGACCAGGGACAGCGAATAACTATGGCTACACCTTC.

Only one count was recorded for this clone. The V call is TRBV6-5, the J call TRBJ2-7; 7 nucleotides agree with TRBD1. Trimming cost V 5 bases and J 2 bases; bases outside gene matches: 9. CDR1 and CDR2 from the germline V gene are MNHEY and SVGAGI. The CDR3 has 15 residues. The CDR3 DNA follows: TGTGCCAGCAGTGGTCTAGGGGACAGAGCCTACGAGCAGTACTTC. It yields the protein CASSGLGDRAYEQYF.

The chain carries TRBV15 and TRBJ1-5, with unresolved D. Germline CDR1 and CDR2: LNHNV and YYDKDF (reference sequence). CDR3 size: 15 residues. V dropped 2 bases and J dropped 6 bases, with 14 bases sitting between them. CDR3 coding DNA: TGTGCCACCAGCAGAAAGATCAGCGTCGGTCAGCCCCAGCATTTT. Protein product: CATSRKISVGQPQHF.